This TCR beta chain was sequenced during a study of vaccination effects on CD4 cells after COVID-19 (dated by TCRdb to 2021 to 2024). Regarding the complete study: Each participant got two doses of an mRNA SARS-CoV-2 vaccine, either BNT162b2 or mRNA-1273. Pre-vaccine samples were drawn from a couple of convalescent patients 16 days and one week before the first dose, at 142 and 148 days after COVID-19 diagnosis. In both COVID-19 convalescent patients and infection-naive vaccine recipients, the study compared SARS-CoV-2 spike-specific CD4+ TCR repertoires from before mRNA vaccination with those from after it. Altogether, about 10 COVID-19 convalescent patients and several SARS-CoV-2-naive healthy vaccine recipients made up the full study. Cultures from other donors in the study were sequenced with the Oncomine TCR Beta short-read assay on an Illumina iSeq 100.

Study-wide findings and limitations: For convalescent patients, new clones induced by the vaccine made up most of the post-vaccine spike-reactive repertoire, and these new clones were largely distinct from the clones induced by infection. Both infection-induced and vaccine-induced clones contracted markedly at late post-vaccination timepoints, which is consistent with waning T cell responses. Only a small number of convalescent patients were included, and no early post-infection timepoints were available, which limited the study.

The ViraFEST assay stimulated PBMC with viral peptide pools and then used TCR sequencing to identify antigen-specific CD4+ T cell clonotypes by expansion. After roughly 11 days of culture, CD4+ T cells were isolated with the EasySep CD4+ T cell isolation kit. Convalescent patients had PCR-confirmed SARS-CoV-2 infection between March and December 2020, before Alpha, Beta and Delta variants emerged in the United States. Two million PBMC per well were cultured in IMDM with about 5.4% human AB serum, 10 IU/ml IL-2 and gentamicin, plus 10 ug/ml peptides. Half of the culture medium was replaced with fresh IL-2-containing medium on days 3 and 7. Unless noted otherwise, every peptide stimulation condition was cultured in triplicate wells. PBMC were separated from whole blood using Ficoll-Paque Plus gradient centrifugation and were then either cryopreserved at -140C or used fresh. The QIAamp micro DNA kit was used to extract genomic DNA from the cultured CD4+ T cells.

V is shortened by 5 bases, J by 4 bases, and the region joining them spans 15 bases. Counted from cysteine to phenylalanine, this CDR3 has 15 amino acids. Kept here is only the CDR3 DNA, which spans 45 bases and is read in frame from base 1. The germline V gene gives CDR1 as MRHNA and CDR2 as SNTAGT. Preparation of the library involved the immunoSEQ multiplex PCR assay. DNA from the cultured and isolated CD4+ T cells underwent TCR beta CDR3 sequencing. Per the source publication's procedure: Non-productive TCR sequences were discarded, and reads were trimmed to the CDR3 region, with only CDR3s of 7 or more amino acids retained. The MANAFEST web app was used to pick out antigen-specific clonotypes by comparing their expansion in peptide wells with that in reference cultures. Positive clones required FDR<0.05 expansion versus reference and all other wells, odds ratio above 5, and frequency above 0.1% in two replicate wells. A clonotype was defined as cross-reactive if the clonotype was significantly expanded both in SARS-CoV-2 spike wells and in at least one common cold coronavirus spike condition. CDR3 similarity was assessed by Levenshtein distance using the stringdist R package, and unrooted trees were constructed with ape in R 3.6.1. TCRdb obtained this table from immuneACCESS and retained in-frame rearrangements with V and J assigned. These tables miss some clones; where compared with another copy, unresolved V genes account for less than half of the shortfall, and the remainder is unexplained. V and J calls and clone size follow that table, whereas D and trimming were derived from the DNA. This sample lists 40,000 or so clones; around 70% were detected once. Around a third of the sample is in the top ten clones.

Comment on this clone: The antigen it binds to is not known. Nothing much larger sits one base from this clone, and base qualities are not available.

The sequence is built from TRBV6-4 and TRBJ1-5, with the D gene uncertain. Sequenced material: CD4+ T cells from PBMCs cultured with a peptide pool, taken before COVID-19 vaccination. The clonotype originates from a human donor who had a prior SARS-CoV-2 infection. The CDR3 is CASSPEGGVNQPQHF. The nucleotide sequence reads as follows: TGTGCCAGCAGTCCCGAGGGTGGGGTGAATCAGCCCCAGCATTTT.